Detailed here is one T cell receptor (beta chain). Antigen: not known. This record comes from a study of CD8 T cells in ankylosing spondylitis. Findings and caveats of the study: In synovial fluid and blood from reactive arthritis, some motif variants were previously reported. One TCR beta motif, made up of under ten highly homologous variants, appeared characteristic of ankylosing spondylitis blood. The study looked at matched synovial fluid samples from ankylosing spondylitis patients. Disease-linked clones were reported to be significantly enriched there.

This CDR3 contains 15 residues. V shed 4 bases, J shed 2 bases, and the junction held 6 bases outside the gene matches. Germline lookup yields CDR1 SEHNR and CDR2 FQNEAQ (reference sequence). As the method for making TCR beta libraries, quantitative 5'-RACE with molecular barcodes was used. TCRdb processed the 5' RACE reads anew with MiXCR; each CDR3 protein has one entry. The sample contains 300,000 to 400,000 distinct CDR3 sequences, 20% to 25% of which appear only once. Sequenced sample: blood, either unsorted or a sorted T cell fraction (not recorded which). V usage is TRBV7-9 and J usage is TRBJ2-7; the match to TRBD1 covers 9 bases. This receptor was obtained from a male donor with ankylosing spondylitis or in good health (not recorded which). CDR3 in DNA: TGTGCCAGCAGCTCACGGACAGGGGTCCCCTACGAGCAGTACTTC. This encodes CASSSRTGVPYEQYF.